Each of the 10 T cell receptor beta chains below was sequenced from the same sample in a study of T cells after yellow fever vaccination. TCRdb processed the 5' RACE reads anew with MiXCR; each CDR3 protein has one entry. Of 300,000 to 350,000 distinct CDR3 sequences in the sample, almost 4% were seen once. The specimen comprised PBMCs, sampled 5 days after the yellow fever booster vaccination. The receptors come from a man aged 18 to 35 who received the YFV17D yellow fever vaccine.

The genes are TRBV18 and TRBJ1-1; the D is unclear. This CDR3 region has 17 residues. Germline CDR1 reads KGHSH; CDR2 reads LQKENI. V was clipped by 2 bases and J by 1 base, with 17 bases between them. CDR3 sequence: CASSPRSRTSANTEAFF. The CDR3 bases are TGTGCCAGCTCACCAAGGTCGAGGACGAGCGCGAACACTGAAGCTTTCTTT.

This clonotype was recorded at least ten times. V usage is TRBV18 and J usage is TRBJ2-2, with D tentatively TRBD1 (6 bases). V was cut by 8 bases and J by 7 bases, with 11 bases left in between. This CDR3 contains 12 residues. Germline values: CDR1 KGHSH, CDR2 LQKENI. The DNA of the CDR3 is TGTGCCAGCCACACAGGGATCGGGGAGCTGTTTTTT. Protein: CASHTGIGELFF.

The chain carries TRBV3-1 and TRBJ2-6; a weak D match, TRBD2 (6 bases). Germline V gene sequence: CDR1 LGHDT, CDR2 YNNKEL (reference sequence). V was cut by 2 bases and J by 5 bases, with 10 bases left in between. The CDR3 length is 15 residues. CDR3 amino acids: CASSQYGGRANVLTF. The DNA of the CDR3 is TGTGCCAGCAGCCAATACGGGGGTCGGGCCAACGTCCTGACTTTC.

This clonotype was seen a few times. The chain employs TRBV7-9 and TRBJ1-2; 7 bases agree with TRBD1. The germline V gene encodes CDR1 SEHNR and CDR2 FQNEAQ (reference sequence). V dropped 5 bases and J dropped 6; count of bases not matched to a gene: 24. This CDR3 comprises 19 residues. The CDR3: CASSQTQGRGRPLFNGYTF. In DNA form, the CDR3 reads TGTGCCAGCAGCCAAACCCAGGGGAGGGGGCGCCCCCTGTTTAATGGCTACACCTTC.

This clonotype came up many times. CDR3 DNA: TGCGCCAGCAGCTCCCCCCCGGAGGAGACCCAGTACTTC. Encoded protein: CASSSPPEETQYF. The chain couples TRBV5-1 to TRBJ2-5; D is uncertain. Trimming cost V 3 bases and J 5 bases, with 11 bases left between them. The CDR3 consists of 13 residues. Germline CDR1 reads SGHRS; CDR2 reads YFSETQ.

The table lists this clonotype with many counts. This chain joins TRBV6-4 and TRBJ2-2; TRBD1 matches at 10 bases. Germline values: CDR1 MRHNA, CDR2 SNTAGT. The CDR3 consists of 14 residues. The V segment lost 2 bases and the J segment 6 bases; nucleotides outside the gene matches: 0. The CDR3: CASSDGQGAGELFF. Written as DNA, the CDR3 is TGTGCCAGCAGTGACGGACAGGGGGCCGGGGAGCTGTTTTTT.

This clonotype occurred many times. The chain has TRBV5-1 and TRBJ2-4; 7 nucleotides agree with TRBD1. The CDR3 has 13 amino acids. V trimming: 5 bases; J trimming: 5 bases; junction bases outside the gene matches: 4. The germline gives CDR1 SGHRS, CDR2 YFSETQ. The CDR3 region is CASSDREQNIQYF. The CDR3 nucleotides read TGCGCCAGCAGTGACAGGGAGCAAAACATTCAGTACTTC.

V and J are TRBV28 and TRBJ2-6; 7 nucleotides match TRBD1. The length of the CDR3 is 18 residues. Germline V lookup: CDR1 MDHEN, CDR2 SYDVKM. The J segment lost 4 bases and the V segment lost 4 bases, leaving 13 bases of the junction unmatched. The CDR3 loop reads CASSSRGRSSTGANVLTF. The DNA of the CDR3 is TGTGCCAGCAGTTCTAGGGGGCGGTCTTCTACCGGGGCCAACGTCCTGACTTTC.

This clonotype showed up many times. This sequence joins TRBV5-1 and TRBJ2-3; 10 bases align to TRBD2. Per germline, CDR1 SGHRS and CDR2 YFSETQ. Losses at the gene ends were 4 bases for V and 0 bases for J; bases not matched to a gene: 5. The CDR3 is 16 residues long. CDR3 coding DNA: TGCGCCAGCAGCCTTAGCGGGGGGACTAGCACAGATACGCAGTATTTT. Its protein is CASSLSGGTSTDTQYF. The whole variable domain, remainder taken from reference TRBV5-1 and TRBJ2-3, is KAGVTQTPRYLIKTRGQQVTLSCSPISGHRSVSWYQQTPGQGLQFLFEYFSETQRNKGNFPGRFSGRQFSNSRSEMNVSTLELGDSALYLCASSLSGGTSTDTQYFGPGTRLTVL.

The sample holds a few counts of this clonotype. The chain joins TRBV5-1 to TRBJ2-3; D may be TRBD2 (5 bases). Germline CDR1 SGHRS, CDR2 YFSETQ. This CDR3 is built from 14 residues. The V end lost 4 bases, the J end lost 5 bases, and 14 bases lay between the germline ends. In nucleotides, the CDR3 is TGCGCCAGCAGCCCCGCGCTGAGGGTAGATACGCAGTATTTT. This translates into CASSPALRVDTQYF. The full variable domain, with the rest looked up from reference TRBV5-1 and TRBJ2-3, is KAGVTQTPRYLIKTRGQQVTLSCSPISGHRSVSWYQQTPGQGLQFLFEYFSETQRNKGNFPGRFSGRQFSNSRSEMNVSTLELGDSALYLCASSPALRVDTQYFGPGTRLTVL.